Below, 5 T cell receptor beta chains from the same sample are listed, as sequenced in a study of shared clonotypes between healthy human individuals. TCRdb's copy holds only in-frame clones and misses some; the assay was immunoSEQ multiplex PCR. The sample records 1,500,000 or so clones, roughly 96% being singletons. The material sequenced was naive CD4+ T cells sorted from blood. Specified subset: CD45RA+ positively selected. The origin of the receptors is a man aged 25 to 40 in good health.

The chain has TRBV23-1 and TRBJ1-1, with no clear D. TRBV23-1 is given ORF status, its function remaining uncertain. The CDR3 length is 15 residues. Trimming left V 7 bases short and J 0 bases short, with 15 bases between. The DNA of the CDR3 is TGCGCCAGCACCTCCCCGGGCGAAATGAACACTGAAGCTTTCTTT. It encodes CASTSPGEMNTEAFF.

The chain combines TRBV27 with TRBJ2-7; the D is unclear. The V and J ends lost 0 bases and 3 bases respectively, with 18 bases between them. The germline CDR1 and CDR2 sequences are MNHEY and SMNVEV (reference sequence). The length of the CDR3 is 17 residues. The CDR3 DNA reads TGTGCCAGCAGTTTATCGCCTCACTACAGAGACCTCTACGAGCAGTACTTC. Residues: CASSLSPHYRDLYEQYF.

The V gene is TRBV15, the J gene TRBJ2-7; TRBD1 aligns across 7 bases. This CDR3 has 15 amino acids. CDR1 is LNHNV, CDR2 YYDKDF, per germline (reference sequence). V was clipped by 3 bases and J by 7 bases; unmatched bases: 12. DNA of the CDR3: TGTGCCACCAGCAGGGGCCCGAGACAGGGCGGAGAGCAGTACTTC. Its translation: CATSRGPRQGGEQYF.

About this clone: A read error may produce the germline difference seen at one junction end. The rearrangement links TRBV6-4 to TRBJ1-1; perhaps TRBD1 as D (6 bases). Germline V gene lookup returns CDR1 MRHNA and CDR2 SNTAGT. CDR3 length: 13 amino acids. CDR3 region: CASSGGQAPHLCF. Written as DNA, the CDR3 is TGTGCCAGCAGTGGGGGACAAGCACCCCACCTGTGCTTT.

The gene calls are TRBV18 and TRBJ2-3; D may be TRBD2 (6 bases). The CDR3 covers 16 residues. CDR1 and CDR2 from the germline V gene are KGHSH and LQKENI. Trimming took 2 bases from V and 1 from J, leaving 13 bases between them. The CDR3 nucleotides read TGTGCCAGCTCACCAGAACGGGAGTGGGGCACAGATACGCAGTATTTT. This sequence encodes CASSPEREWGTDTQYF.